The following is a T cell receptor (beta chain) sequence with its context. The sample is drawn from a study of blood T cell repertoires in COVID-19. At the level of the study: In each case, the material was cDNA or gDNA derived from T cells, B-cell-depleted T cells, or PBMCs.

This table comes from immunoSEQ multiplex PCR, and its TCRdb copy is limited to in-frame clones, with some not included. This sample has 200,000 to 250,000 clones, with 88% found just once. This CDR3 is 15 amino acids long. Germline V CDR1 and CDR2: SGHTS, YDEGEE. With 4 bases clipped from V and 0 bases from J, the junction kept 4 bases outside the gene matches. Sequenced sample: peripheral blood. This chain uses TRBV5-8 with TRBJ1-5; TRBD1 aligns across 7 bases. The TCR sequence derives from a man older than 75 with acute or convalescent COVID-19. CDR3 residues: CASSPGQLSNQPQHF. In DNA, the CDR3 is TGTGCCAGCAGCCCGGGACAGCTTAGCAATCAGCCCCAGCATTTT.